One and the same sample provided the 3 T cell receptor beta chains below, sequenced in a study of blood T cell repertoires in COVID-19. Only in-frame clones appear in the TCRdb table, and some are missing; sequencing was by immunoSEQ multiplex PCR. Among fewer than 80,000 clones listed, about four fifths were seen once. The specimen was peripheral blood. These TCRs come from a human donor in a cohort sampled during active COVID-19.

The table lists this clone with a few counts. V usage is TRBV7-8 and J usage is TRBJ2-2; 7 nucleotides align to TRBD2. This CDR3 region has 16 residues. J gave up 7 bases and V 5 bases, and 13 bases lay outside the gene matches. Germline lookup yields CDR1 SGHVS and CDR2 FQNEAQ. The DNA of the CDR3 is TGTGCCAGCAGCCTAAGACTAGCCGTCCAGGGCGGGGAGCTGTTTTTT. It translates to CASSLRLAVQGGELFF.

The chain couples TRBV28 to TRBJ1-1, with D hard to call. The CDR3 contains 13 residues. Germline CDR1 is MDHEN and CDR2 is SYDVKM. V lost 3 bases, J lost 5 bases, and 10 bases lay in between. CDR3 sequence reads: CASSLFLRTEAFF. CDR3 in DNA: TGTGCCAGCAGTTTGTTCCTGAGAACTGAAGCTTTCTTT.

This chain uses TRBV28 with TRBJ1-5; TRBD1 aligns across 7 bases. The V segment lost 7 bases and the J segment 6 bases; nucleotides outside the gene matches: 9. Germline values: CDR1 MDHEN, CDR2 SYDVKM. The length of the CDR3 is 14 residues. The CDR3 bases are TGTGCCAGCAACGCAGGGCCAGGGGGTCAGCCCCAGCATTTT. Translated: CASNAGPGGQPQHF.